This TCR beta chain was profiled in a study of post-analysis software for immune sequencing data (dated by TCRdb to 2014 to 2015). In terms of the full investigation: Relapsing-remitting, secondary progressive and progressive-relapsing multiple sclerosis were recorded as disease courses, and subtype annotation was lacking for some patients. A subset of samples was prepared in parallel using single-end sample barcoding, then pooled and co-amplified after Illumina adapter ligation. The patient repertoires were set against 10 to 11 previously published healthy control repertoires from donors whose ages ranged from 6 to 25 years.

Study-wide conclusions, independent of this receptor: The multiple sclerosis patient group was slightly younger than the control group. Patients showed significantly higher frequencies than controls for roughly 5 TRBV segments, among them TRBV5-6, TRBV5-1 and TRBV20-1. Compared with controls, multiple sclerosis patients had significantly lower normalized Chao1 diversity, a finding suggesting substantial peripheral T-cell clonal expansion. Strong co-clustering of samples prepared in the same batch was shown by direct clustering with F measure, prompting a batch-effect correction.

As concerns this clonotype: What this receptor recognizes is not known. One base away there is no much larger clone; base qualities are not given.

CDR1 LNHNV and CDR2 YYDKDF were looked up in the germline V gene (reference sequence). CDR3 length: 17 amino acids, cysteine to phenylalanine. Only the CDR3 part of the read is kept: 51 bases, read in frame from the first base. Compared with germline, V lacks 5 bases and J lacks 4 bases; bases without a gene match: 14. Libraries were made using PCR. Sequencing took place on an Illumina HiSeq 2500. Unique molecular identifiers were incorporated into TCR beta cDNA libraries to reduce PCR and sequencing biases. Every 1 to 10 million input T cells yielded some 500,000 cDNA molecules, meaning each molecule approximated one T cell. Patient libraries were prepared and sequenced with the same protocol used for the earlier healthy control dataset. Within a given batch, samples were prepared together, multiplexed and sequenced on the same HiSeq lane. As for how the authors treated the data: MIGEC was used to process the raw barcoded reads, and molecular identifier groups with only a single read were discarded before consensus assembly and CDR3 extraction. VDJtools was used for post-analysis of the clonotype tables, and diversity was normalized by down-sampling every dataset to the size of the smallest sample. To correct batch-related cross-sample contamination, repertoire overlap clustering matched CDR3 amino acid sequences but not nucleotide sequences. In TCRdb, the public reads were trimmed at Q25 with fastp and aligned with MiXCR, with productive beta chains retained. Entries that share a CDR3 protein sequence are merged under the most common genes and DNA. The authors' filters were not applied to this entry. Recorded for this sample are around 710,000 distinct CDR3 sequences; about half of them occurred a single time. 4.9% of the sample rests with the top ten.

TCR beta repertoires were profiled from peripheral blood of 13 young patients with multiple sclerosis to demonstrate the VDJtools post-analysis software. The multiple sclerosis patients were children and adolescents ranging in age from 6 to 15 years. The rearranged chain carries TRBV15 and TRBJ2-7; TRBD2 agrees with 10 junctional bases. This sequence was found in a girl under 18 with multiple sclerosis. Input material: blood. The nucleotide sequence is given as TGTGCCACCAGCTTACCTGGCCTAGCGGGAGATCGGTACGAGCAGTACTTC. Its translation is CATSLPGLAGDRYEQYF.